These T cell receptor beta chains were read from a single sample in a study of beta chain features in type 1 diabetes. Assay: immunoSEQ multiplex PCR; the TCRdb copy retains only in-frame clones and omits some. The sample carries 150,000 or so clones, approximately 62% recorded once. Sequencing used naive CD4+ T cells from blood. The receptors come from a man aged 30-40 years with type 1 diabetes. Each CDR3 is given with its conserved first and last residue. A D gene is named only where the DNA matches it firmly. Expanded clones are given a class, and other clones once, few, many or no size at all.

>.|TRBJ2-6|.|TRBV9
CASSVAVSGANVLTF
TGTGCCAGCAGCGTAGCCGTCTCTGGGGCCAACGTCCTGACTTTC
>.|TRBJ2-2|few|TRBV15
CATSPGLNTGELFF
TGTGCCACCAGCCCGGGGTTGAACACCGGGGAGCTGTTTTTT
>.|TRBJ2-3|few|TRBV7-9
CASSLLQGTDTQYF
TGTGCCAGCAGCTTGCTCCAAGGCACAGATACGCAGTATTTT
>TRBD2|TRBJ2-7|.|TRBV29-1
CSVGTSGGYEQYF
TGCAGCGTTGGTACTAGCGGGGGGTACGAGCAGTACTTC
>TRBD2|TRBJ2-3|once|TRBV28
CASSPSGLAGGLHTQYF
TGTGCCAGCAGTCCCTCGGGACTAGCGGGCGGGTTGCATACGCAGTATTTT
>.|TRBJ2-7|.|TRBV4-3
CASSQGAFGRSSYEQYF
TGCGCCAGCAGCCAAGGGGCCTTCGGTCGATCCTCCTACGAGCAGTACTTC
>TRBD2|TRBJ2-5|few|TRBV7-2
CASSSGLAVIQETQYF
TGTGCCAGCAGCTCCGGACTAGCGGTGATCCAAGAGACCCAGTACTTC
>.|TRBJ2-1|.|TRBV15
CATSREAAFGVAQFF
TGTGCCACCAGCAGAGAAGCAGCGTTTGGGGTAGCGCAGTTCTTC
>.|TRBJ2-2|once|TRBV23-1
CASSQDPGTPNTGELFF
TGCGCCAGCAGTCAAGACCCGGGTACCCCGAACACCGGGGAGCTGTTTTTT
>.|TRBJ2-1|.|TRBV5-1
CASSFHNEQFF
TGCGCCAGCAGCTTCCACAATGAGCAGTTCTTC
>TRBD1|TRBJ2-3|.|TRBV28
CASRGTGITDTQYF
TGTGCCAGCAGAGGGACAGGGATCACAGATACGCAGTATTTT
>.|TRBJ1-6|.|TRBV29-1
CSVRDSWNNSPLHF
TGCAGCGTACGGGACTCATGGAATAATTCACCCCTCCACTTT
>.|TRBJ1-1|.|TRBV4-3
CASSGGAEAFF
TGCGCCAGCAGCGGGGGCGCTGAAGCTTTCTTT
>.|TRBJ2-5|.|TRBV25-1
CASSAWIDRQETQYF
TGTGCCAGCAGTGCTTGGATAGACAGACAAGAGACCCAGTACTTC
>.|TRBJ1-5|.|TRBV25-1
CASSESGSGNQPQHF
TGTGCCAGCAGTGAGTCGGGATCGGGCAATCAGCCCCAGCATTTT
>TRBD2|TRBJ2-3|.|TRBV7-2
CASSPLGGGADTQYF
TGTGCCAGCAGCCCTTTAGGCGGGGGGGCAGATACGCAGTATTTT
>.|TRBJ2-7|.|TRBV30
CAWSIKGSSYEQYF
TGTGCCTGGAGTATAAAGGGGAGCTCCTACGAGCAGTACTTC
>TRBD1|TRBJ1-2|.|TRBV30
CAWTRGPGSGYTF
TGTGCCTGGACCAGGGGGCCAGGGAGTGGTTACACCTTC
>.|TRBJ2-3|.|TRBV7-2
CASSLRQTADTQYF
TGTGCCAGCAGCTTACGACAGACTGCAGATACGCAGTATTTT
>.|TRBJ2-1|.|TRBV9
CASSVGSSYNEQFF
TGTGCCAGCAGCGTAGGCAGCTCCTACAATGAGCAGTTCTTC
>.|TRBJ2-7|.|TRBV11-2
CASSLRAGQGPYEQYF
TGTGCCAGCAGCTTAAGAGCGGGGCAGGGGCCGTACGAGCAGTACTTC
>.|TRBJ1-1|.|TRBV20-1
CSARGQGEAFF
TGCAGTGCTAGAGGTCAGGGTGAAGCTTTCTTT
>TRBD1|TRBJ2-3|.|TRBV29-1
CSVLTNRGTQYF
TGCAGCGTCCTGACGAACAGGGGTACGCAGTATTTT